This TCR beta chain was captured in a study of OX40 agonist ivuxolimab in advanced cancers. About the study: Head and neck, renal cell, melanoma or hepatocellular carcinoma were the cancers that dose-escalation patients had.

Assay: immunoSEQ multiplex PCR; the TCRdb copy retains only in-frame clones and omits some. This sample has 65,000 to 95,000 clones, with over 85% found just once. With 5 bases removed from V and 12 bases from J, the gap between germline ends came to 11 bases. This CDR3 is 11 amino acids long. CDR1 is MRHNA, CDR2 SNTAGT, per germline. The chain recombines TRBV6-4 with TRBJ1-5; D remains ambiguous. The sequence was collected from an adult with an advanced solid tumor such as melanoma, head and neck, liver or kidney cancer. This sample comprised CD4+ or CD8+ T cells sorted from blood, obtained in a trial of the OX40 agonist ivuxolimab. Written as DNA, the CDR3 is TGTGCCAGCAGTCACGAGAAGTTCCAGCATTTT. As protein: CASSHEKFQHF.